This TCR beta chain was sequenced during a study of post-analysis software for immune sequencing data. Germline CDR1 reads DFQATT; CDR2 reads SNEGSKA (reference sequence). The length of the CDR3 is 16 residues. Built from TCR beta cDNA, the libraries had unique molecular identifiers in them. Input populations of about 0.95 to 11 million T cells gave rise to about 480,000 cDNA molecules. One entry per CDR3 protein results from TCRdb running MiXCR on the PCR reads. The sample holds about 160,000 distinct CDR3 sequences, roughly 34% seen once. The receptor was isolated from a girl aged 5-17 years with multiple sclerosis. The sequenced sample was blood, obtained after autologous hematopoietic stem cell transplantation. The chain couples TRBV20-1 to TRBJ2-4; TRBD1 agrees at 10 bases. The DNA end is a closer match to TRBJ2-7, so the J assignment may be wrong. The CDR3 sequence is CSARDLRTGGLYEQYF. The CDR3 nucleotides are TGCAGTGCTAGAGACCTCCGGACAGGGGGGCTCTACGAGCAGTACTTC.